These 12 T cell receptor beta chains came from one sample sequenced in a study of OX40 agonist ivuxolimab in advanced cancers. This table comes from immunoSEQ multiplex PCR, and its TCRdb copy is limited to in-frame clones, with some not included. The sample lists 35,000 to 45,000 clones; about 90% were seen once. The starting material was CD4+ or CD8+ T cells sorted from blood, obtained in a trial of the OX40 agonist ivuxolimab. The source of these receptors is an adult with an advanced solid tumor such as melanoma, head and neck, liver or kidney cancer.

The rearrangement joins TRBV27 to TRBJ1-6; TRBD1 matches 10 bases. The germline V gene has CDR1 MNHEY and CDR2 SMNVEV (reference sequence). The CDR3 length is 18 residues. Trimming removed 4 bases from V and 1 base from J; junction bases left unmatched: 7. The CDR3 protein is CASSSKPGQGSYNSPLHF. The CDR3 nucleotides read TGTGCCAGCAGTTCCAAGCCGGGACAGGGGTCCTATAATTCACCCCTCCACTTT.

The chain has TRBV28 and TRBJ2-7; TRBD2 matches 14 bases. Losses at the gene ends were 3 bases for V and 7 bases for J; bases not matched to a gene: 8. The CDR3 loop spans 16 amino acids. Germline CDR1 reads MDHEN; CDR2 reads SYDVKM. The CDR3 here is CASSFQGLAGVGEQYF. The CDR3 DNA is TGTGCCAGCAGTTTTCAGGGACTAGCGGGAGTCGGGGAGCAGTACTTC.

CDR3 DNA: TGTGCCAGCAGCCCGCCGGGGAGCGAGCAGTACTTC. It specifies CASSPPGSEQYF. V and J are TRBV5-8 and TRBJ2-7, with D possibly matching TRBD2 (5 bases). Trimming took 4 bases from V and 6 from J, leaving 11 bases between them. Germline V CDR1 and CDR2: SGHTS, YDEGEE. The CDR3 spans 12 residues.

This clone was counted once. V is TRBV13 and J is TRBJ2-7; TRBD2 might be the D (6 bases). The germline CDR1 and CDR2 sequences are PRHDT and FYEKMQ (reference sequence). This CDR3 contains 14 residues. Trimming removed 6 bases at V and 2 bases at J, with 14 bases between. In DNA form, the CDR3 reads TGTGCCAGCAGGTCGGCCAGGAGGGCCTACGAGCAGTACTTC. Its protein product is CASRSARRAYEQYF.

The CDR3 here is CASSVGGNWGSYNEQFF. The CDR3, as DNA: TGTGCCAGCAGCGTAGGAGGAAACTGGGGGTCCTACAATGAGCAGTTCTTC. The gene calls are TRBV9 and TRBJ2-1, with D possibly called TRBD1 or TRBD2 (5 bases each). Germline assignment: CDR1 SGDLS and CDR2 YYNGEE. Trimming cost V 0 bases and J 1 base, with 14 bases left between them. CDR3 size: 17 residues.

V gene TRBV21-1 combines with J gene TRBJ2-3; the D call of TRBD2 is as the table states it, not checked on the DNA. TRBV21-1 is a listed pseudogene. The CDR3 sequence is 16 residues long. The CDR3 DNA reads as TGTGCCAGCAGCAAAAGACTAGCGGGGGGCACAGATACGCAGTATTTT. Amino acids: CASSKRLAGGTDTQYF.

This chain uses TRBV5-6 with TRBJ2-7; 8 bases agree with TRBD2. Germline V gives CDR1 SGHDT, CDR2 YYEEEE. The CDR3 is 16 amino acids. V was clipped by 4 bases and J by 4 bases; unmatched bases: 13. Here the CDR3 reads CASSKLFNGRGYEQYF. CDR3 in DNA: TGTGCCAGCAGCAAACTTTTTAACGGGAGGGGTTACGAGCAGTACTTC. Using reference TRBV5-6 and TRBJ2-7 for the parts outside the CDR3, the full variable domain is DAGVTQSPTHLIKTRGQQVTLRCSPKSGHDTVSWYQQALGQGPQFIFQYYEEEERQRGNFPDRFSGHQFPNYSSELNVNALLLGDSALYLCASSKLFNGRGYEQYFGPGTRLTVT.

Relative to its sample, this clone is medium-sized (0.01 to 0.1%). J is TRBJ1-5 and V is TRBV19; 8 bases are shared with TRBD1. The CDR3 is made up of 15 amino acids. Germline V CDR1 and CDR2: LNHDA, SQIVND (reference sequence). With 4 bases clipped from V and 5 bases from J, the junction kept 7 bases outside the gene matches. CDR3 protein: CASSTWAGGDQPQHF. CDR3 in DNA: TGTGCCAGTAGTACCTGGGCAGGGGGCGATCAGCCCCAGCATTTT.

This clone was recorded once. The rearrangement links TRBV19 to TRBJ2-1; possible D gene TRBD1, 6 bases. V lost 5 bases and J lost 8, with 13 bases in between. Germline V gene data show CDR1 as LNHDA and CDR2 as SQIVND (reference sequence). This CDR3 region has 13 residues. CDR3 nucleotide sequence: TGTGCCAGTAGTTTTCCAGGGGCCTATGAGCAGTTCTTC. This encodes CASSFPGAYEQFF.

This rearrangement joins TRBV6-5 to TRBJ2-3; D uncertain. CDR1 is MNHEY, CDR2 SVGAGI, per germline. V was pared by 5 bases and J by 2 bases, with 8 bases between. CDR3 length equals 13 residues. The DNA for the CDR3 is TGTGCCAGCAGTCCCCGGGCCACAGATACGCAGTATTTT. Its translation is CASSPRATDTQYF.

This sequence joins TRBV6-1 and TRBJ1-5; a possible D gene is TRBD1 (6 bases). Germline values: CDR1 MNHNS, CDR2 SASEGT. This CDR3 contains 15 residues. V lost 2 bases to trimming and J lost 6 bases, with 14 bases between them. CDR3 amino acids: CASSESPGVGQPQHF. The CDR3 DNA follows: TGTGCCAGCAGTGAATCCCCAGGGGTCGGTCAGCCCCAGCATTTT.

The chain links TRBV28 to TRBJ1-4, with D possibly being TRBD1 (6 bases). Germline-derived CDR1 and CDR2 are MDHEN and SYDVKM. V lost 2 bases and J lost 7, with 11 bases in between. CDR3 size: 14 residues. The CDR3 region has the DNA TGTGCCAGCAGTTTACAGGGGCCGCGTGAAAAACTGTTTTTT. Amino acids: CASSLQGPREKLFF.